Following are 2 T cell receptor beta chains from one sample sequenced in a study of control samples from healthy donors and cancer patients. The assay was immunoSEQ multiplex PCR, and TCRdb's table has in-frame clones only and misses some. The sample yields 95,000 to 150,000 clones, roughly nine tenths seen once. The sample taken for sequencing was blood. The receptors originated from a man between 18 and 35 years old in good health.

The V call is TRBV28, the J call TRBJ1-1; D possibly corresponds to TRBD1 (5 bases). Germline CDR1 and CDR2: MDHEN and SYDVKM. The CDR3 contains 15 residues. Trimming stripped 11 bases from V and 0 bases from J, with 19 bases between. CDR3 protein: CASHNAGTVNTEAFF. The CDR3 DNA follows: TGTGCCTCACACAATGCCGGGACCGTGAACACTGAAGCTTTCTTT.

V usage is TRBV7-9 and J usage is TRBJ2-5; 7 nucleotides match TRBD2. The CDR3 length is 15 residues. Germline CDR1 and CDR2: SEHNR and FQNEAQ (reference sequence). The V gene end was trimmed by 4 bases and the J gene end by 2 bases; junction bases not matched to a gene: 7. The CDR3 protein is CASSYPRGVQETQYF. In DNA, the CDR3 is TGTGCCAGCAGCTACCCCCGGGGGGTACAAGAGACCCAGTACTTC.